This T cell receptor (beta chain) came from a study of cytomegalovirus exposure and HLA in healthy donors. Findings and limits, study-wide: A few of the chains that were CMV-associated were confirmed in vitro to be specific for CMV antigens. A later analysis found most CMV-associated TCR beta chains apparently HLA-restricted. What TCR beta sequences reportedly achieved was accurate prediction of HLA-A and HLA-B alleles in most subjects.

As for the donors, each was a healthy bone marrow donor. With respect to this clone: The antigen remains unidentified.

Researchers ran the PCR with 60 Vbeta and 13 Jbeta primers. Produced via immunoSEQ multiplex PCR; TCRdb's table is partial and in-frame only. Here the sample spans approximately 51,000 clones, approximately 65% being singletons. CDR1 and CDR2 (germline): LNHDA, SQIVND (reference sequence). The CDR3 runs to 14 residues. Trimming took off 5 bases at V and 4 bases at J, with 12 bases between the two ends. V is TRBV19 and J is TRBJ1-3; D is unresolved. This TCR was recovered from a young man in good health and CMV-seronegative. The sample consisted of PBMCs. CDR3 sequence (DNA): TGTGCCAGTAGTTCCCGGGGAGGCGGAAACACCATATATTTT. This codes for CASSSRGGGNTIYF.